The sequence of this TCR beta chain was determined in a study of molecular identifiers for immune sequencing clone quantification. The wider study: RNA, taken in replicates from about 20,000 or 100,000 naive CD8 cells, was split five ways, with four sequenced.

Previously described methods and listed TCR primers were used for bulk TCR libraries. MiXCR, applied by TCRdb to the PCR reads, yields one record per CDR3 protein. The table records about 510,000 distinct CDR3 sequences, 20% to 25% of them present only once. V was trimmed by 0 bases and J by 6 bases, leaving 12 bases between them. The CDR3 has 14 amino acids. The V gene's germline CDR1 is MNHEY and CDR2 SVGEGT. The chain uses TRBV6-2 or TRBV6-3 and TRBJ2-7, with TRBD1 as a possible D gene (6 bases). What was sequenced was naive CD8+ T cells from blood, with Jurkat cell RNA spiked in. Subset denoted: FACS-sorted CD8+CD4-CCR7+CD45RA+ naive T cells. The receptor's source is a human donor in good health. Some libraries in this study had Jurkat cell RNA spiked in. The CDR3 region has the DNA TGTGCCAGCAGTTACTCGGACAGACCGGGCGAGCAGTACTTC. Protein: CASSYSDRPGEQYF.